The 7 T cell receptor beta chains below come from one sample, sequenced in a study of cytomegalovirus exposure and HLA in healthy donors. The data were produced by immunoSEQ multiplex PCR, yet TCRdb's version contains in-frame clones alone and is incomplete. The sample holds 90,000 or so clones, roughly 96% seen once. Specimen: PBMCs. These receptors were taken from a young man in good health and CMV-seronegative.

The chain joins TRBV9 to TRBJ2-5, with D possibly TRBD1 on 6 matching bases. Germline-derived CDR1 and CDR2 are SGDLS and YYNGEE. V shed 3 bases and J shed 7 bases, with 10 bases lying between them. The CDR3 totals 12 residues. Here the CDR3 reads CASSATRGTQYF. The DNA for the CDR3 is TGTGCCAGCAGCGCCACCAGGGGGACCCAGTACTTC.

V gene TRBV5-1 combines with J gene TRBJ1-1; 10 bases map to TRBD1. Germline-derived CDR1 and CDR2 are SGHRS and YFSETQ. J was trimmed by 5 bases and V by 3 bases; bases with no gene match: 10. This CDR3 region has 16 residues. CDR3 bases: TGCGCCAGCAGCTACCGACAGGGGGCGCTTGGGACTGAAGCTTTCTTT. This gives the protein CASSYRQGALGTEAFF.

The DNA for the CDR3 is TGTGCCAGCAGTTACTCGCGGGAGAGGTCCTACAATGAGCAGTTCTTC. This gives the protein CASSYSRERSYNEQFF. The V gene is TRBV6-6, the J gene TRBJ2-1; 7 nucleotides match TRBD2. Per the germline V gene, CDR1 is MNHNY and CDR2 is SVGAGI (reference sequence). The CDR3 is 16 amino acids. The V and J ends lost 0 bases and 1 base, in that order; junction bases with no gene match: 3.

The chain recombines TRBV19 with TRBJ1-1, with 12 bases matching TRBD1. CDR1 is LNHDA and CDR2 is SQIVND in the germline V gene (reference sequence). With V trimmed by 7 bases and J by 6 bases, 9 bases remained unmatched. The CDR3 loop spans 15 amino acids. CDR3 in amino acids: CASKIGDRGQAEAFF. For the CDR3, the DNA is TGTGCCAGTAAGATCGGGGACAGGGGGCAAGCTGAAGCTTTCTTT.

The chain combines TRBV7-6 with TRBJ2-3, with 10 bases aligning to TRBD2. CDR3 length: 15 residues. Trimming cost V 2 bases and J 1 base; bases outside gene matches: 0. CDR1 and CDR2 (germline): SGHVS, FNYEAQ. Here the CDR3 reads CASSLLAGGTDTQYF. DNA of the CDR3: TGTGCCAGCAGCTTACTAGCGGGAGGCACAGATACGCAGTATTTT. Using reference TRBV7-6 and TRBJ2-3 for the parts outside the CDR3, the full variable domain is GAGVSQSPRYKVTKRGQDVALRCDPISGHVSLYWYRQALGQGPEFLTYFNYEAQQDKSGLPNDRFSAERPEGSISTLTIQRTEQRDSAMYRCASSLLAGGTDTQYFGPGTRLTVL.

J is TRBJ2-3 and V is TRBV5-1; 7 bases align to TRBD2. The CDR3 has 15 amino acids. Per the germline V gene, CDR1 is SGHRS and CDR2 is YFSETQ. V shed 4 bases, J shed 2 bases, and the junction held 7 bases outside the gene matches. CDR3 region: CASSPGTTYTDTQYF. Written as DNA, the CDR3 is TGCGCCAGCAGCCCCGGGACTACCTACACAGATACGCAGTATTTT.

The chain carries TRBV11-1 and TRBJ1-1; no clear D gene. CDR3 length: 11 residues. Trimming pared 6 bases from V and 8 bases from J, leaving 10 bases between. Germline V gene data show CDR1 as SGHAT and CDR2 as FQDESV (reference sequence). The CDR3 coding sequence is TGTGCCAGCAGTCTTAATTTAGAAGCTTTCTTT. It yields the protein CASSLNLEAFF.